These T cell receptor beta chains were read from a single sample in a study of T cells in Graves' hyperthyroidism and ophthalmopathy. MiXCR was run by TCRdb on the multiplex PCR reads, yielding one entry per CDR3 protein. The sample has more than 650,000 distinct CDR3 sequences, 14% seen once. The sequencing sample was made of blood. Receptor source: a young woman with Graves' hyperthyroidism. CDR3s include the opening cysteine and the closing phenylalanine or tryptophan. A D gene is named only where the DNA matches it firmly. Clone size is shown for a subset of rows, as once, few, many or a class of expanded clone.

v_gene	d_gene	j_gene	abundance	CDR3aa	CDR3nt
TRBV5-4	NA	TRBJ2-1	many	CASSWGGDEQFF	TGTGCCAGCAGCTGGGGGGGCGATGAGCAGTTCTTC
TRBV15	NA	TRBJ1-5	NA	CATSRARLQPQHF	TGTGCCACCAGCAGAGCGCGACTACAGCCCCAGCATTTT
TRBV25-1	NA	TRBJ1-2	NA	CASTLSGGQGYTF	TGTGCCAGCACTTTGAGTGGGGGTCAGGGCTACACCTTC
TRBV4-3	TRBD2	TRBJ2-7	few	CASSQGTSGSKYEQYF	TGCGCCAGCAGCCAGGGGACTAGCGGGAGTAAGTACGAGCAGTACTTC
TRBV11-3	TRBD2	TRBJ2-1	many	CASSDSGRALKEQFF	TGTGCCAGCAGCGACAGCGGGAGGGCCCTCAAGGAGCAGTTCTTC
TRBV3-1	NA	TRBJ1-2	many	CASSPARTPGNGYTF	TGTGCCAGCAGCCCAGCTCGGACCCCAGGAAATGGCTACACCTTC
TRBV2	NA	TRBJ1-5	NA	CASSGEVVDSYNQPQHF	TGTGCCAGCAGTGGGGAGGTTGTCGACAGCTACAATCAGCCCCAGCATTTT
TRBV7-9	NA	TRBJ2-7	many	CASSPPGARSEQYF	TGTGCCAGCAGCCCCCCGGGGGCGAGGAGCGAGCAGTACTTC
TRBV18	TRBD1	TRBJ1-1	many	CASSLAGTGHTEAFF	TGTGCCAGCTCGCTAGCCGGGACAGGCCACACTGAAGCTTTCTTT
TRBV19	TRBD1	TRBJ1-1	many	CASSTRQGENTEAFF	TGTGCCAGTAGTACCCGACAGGGGGAGAACACTGAAGCTTTCTTT
TRBV4-2	TRBD2	TRBJ2-1	few	CASGAGGLVGVSEQFF	TGTGCCAGCGGAGCGGGGGGACTAGTGGGAGTAAGTGAGCAGTTCTTC
TRBV5-6	TRBD2	TRBJ2-1	few	CASSSGLAVNEQFF	TGTGCCAGCAGCTCTGGACTAGCTGTGAATGAGCAGTTCTTC
TRBV6-2/TRBV6-3	NA	TRBJ1-1	few	CASKGAVGWNTEAFF	TGTGCCAGCAAAGGGGCCGTAGGGTGGAACACTGAAGCTTTCTTT
TRBV19	NA	TRBJ2-2	NA	CASNGRPSTGELFF	TGTGCCAGTAATGGCAGACCCAGCACCGGGGAGCTGTTTTTT
TRBV12-3/TRBV12-4	NA	TRBJ1-1	many	CASSPTTNMRNTEAFF	TGTGCCAGCAGCCCCACAACGAACATGAGGAACACTGAAGCTTTCTTT
TRBV5-1	TRBD2	TRBJ2-7	many	CASSLSREDTYEQYF	TGCGCCAGCAGCTTGTCGCGGGAGGATACCTACGAGCAGTACTTC
TRBV12-3/TRBV12-4	TRBD1	TRBJ2-5	many	CASSLGRQGETQYF	TGTGCCAGCAGTTTAGGTCGACAGGGAGAGACCCAGTACTTC
TRBV5-1	NA	TRBJ2-5	NA	CASSPDPLREETQYF	TGCGCCAGCAGCCCCGATCCGCTAAGGGAAGAGACCCAGTACTTC
TRBV18	TRBD2	TRBJ2-1	many	CASLRTRTYNEQFF	TGTGCCAGCTTAAGGACTAGGACTTACAATGAGCAGTTCTTC
TRBV7-9	NA	TRBJ1-1	many	CASTDSDTEAFF	TGTGCCAGCACGGACAGCGACACTGAAGCTTTCTTT
TRBV20-1	NA	TRBJ2-7	NA	CSASLGAGWEQYF	TGCAGTGCCAGTCTGGGGGCGGGTTGGGAGCAGTACTTC
TRBV27	NA	TRBJ2-2	few	CASSLARGGGELFF	TGTGCCAGCAGTTTAGCGAGGGGAGGCGGGGAGCTGTTTTTT
TRBV28	NA	TRBJ2-2	many	CASRLGLTGELFF	TGTGCCAGCCGACTAGGTTTAACCGGGGAGCTGTTTTTT
TRBV30	NA	TRBJ2-7	NA	CALSFSYEQYF	TGTGCCCTGAGTTTTTCCTACGAGCAGTACTTC
TRBV7-9	TRBD2	TRBJ2-1	NA	CASSSEGREIYNEQFF	TGTGCCAGCAGCTCCGAGGGGCGGGAGATCTACAATGAGCAGTTCTTC
TRBV11-2	NA	TRBJ1-2	many	CASSYRDTLFNGYTF	TGTGCCAGCAGTTACCGGGACACCTTATTCAATGGCTACACCTTC
TRBV2	NA	TRBJ1-2	many	CASRPPGGGDYGYTF	TGTGCCAGCAGGCCCCCCGGGGGGGGGGACTATGGCTACACCTTC
TRBV9	NA	TRBJ1-6	NA	CASSVSPPGGGSPLHF	TGTGCCAGCAGCGTAAGCCCTCCGGGGGGGGGGTCACCCCTCCACTTT
TRBV6-6	NA	TRBJ2-7	few	CASSYSRVYEQYF	TGTGCCAGCAGTTACTCGAGGGTCTACGAGCAGTACTTC
TRBV3-1	NA	TRBJ2-5	NA	CAAQRTAQETQYF	TGTGCCGCCCAAAGGACAGCCCAAGAGACCCAGTACTTC
TRBV28	NA	TRBJ1-5	many	CASSQKRDIRDQPQHF	TGTGCCAGCAGCCAAAAAAGGGACATAAGGGATCAGCCCCAGCATTTT
TRBV3-1	NA	TRBJ1-2	many	CASSQQNYGYTF	TGTGCCAGCAGCCAACAGAACTATGGCTACACCTTC
TRBV24-1	TRBD1	TRBJ2-5	many	CATSSTGTGVEETQYF	TGTGCCACCAGTTCGACAGGGACAGGCGTCGAAGAGACCCAGTACTTC
TRBV2	NA	TRBJ2-7	many	CASSIGTGYEQYF	TGTGCCAGCAGCATTGGCACAGGTTACGAGCAGTACTTC
TRBV14	TRBD1	TRBJ2-7	NA	CASSQVRGQGDEQYF	TGTGCCAGCAGCCAAGTCCGGGGACAGGGAGACGAGCAGTACTTC
TRBV7-9	TRBD2	TRBJ2-5	NA	CASSWGLAALPGLETQYF	TGTGCCAGCAGCTGGGGACTAGCGGCGCTCCCAGGGCTGGAGACCCAGTACTTC
TRBV20-1	NA	TRBJ1-1	NA	CSARDMMSAFF	TGCAGTGCTAGAGATATGATGTCAGCTTTCTTT
TRBV28	NA	TRBJ1-1	many	CAWGTNTEAFF	TGTGCCTGGGGTACGAACACTGAAGCTTTCTTT
TRBV6-2/TRBV6-3	TRBD2	TRBJ2-7	many	CASTQRGLAGFSYEQYF	TGTGCCAGCACCCAACGTGGACTAGCGGGATTCTCCTACGAGCAGTACTTC
TRBV20-1	NA	TRBJ1-2	NA	CSARAGEVKGYTF	TGCAGTGCTAGGGCGGGAGAGGTGAAGGGCTACACCTTC
TRBV11-2	NA	TRBJ2-7	many	CASSLGFDRGYEQYF	TGTGCCAGCAGCTTAGGGTTCGACAGAGGATACGAGCAGTACTTC
TRBV7-8	NA	TRBJ2-7	NA	CASSWGTSYYEQYF	TGTGCCAGCAGCTGGGGGACCAGCTACTACGAGCAGTACTTC
TRBV7-9	NA	TRBJ1-2	NA	CASSLVAAGYTF	TGTGCCAGCAGCTTAGTGGCCGCTGGCTACACCTTC